This T cell receptor beta chain was sequenced during a study of blood T cell repertoires in COVID-19. Study summary: The samples span acute and convalescent COVID-19 from the United States, Italy and Spain. Sample material is recorded as cDNA or gDNA derived from T cells, B-cell-depleted T cells, or PBMCs.

The V gene's germline CDR1 is SGHDT and CDR2 YYEEEE. The CDR3 has 15 amino acids. The V gene end was trimmed by 0 bases and the J gene end by 6 bases; junction bases not matched to a gene: 3. In the authors' methods: For nucleated cells, counts were estimated from reference gene primer amplification. TCRdb keeps only in-frame clones here, not all; method: immunoSEQ multiplex PCR. Clonal size and the V and J genes are those of that table, whereas D and trimming came from the DNA. The sample has approximately 97,000 clones, approximately 80% seen once; the top ten hold about 9.3%. Sequencing was performed on peripheral blood. This chain joins TRBV5-6 and TRBJ2-2, with 9 bases that match TRBD2. The sequence derives from a man aged 55 to 70 with active or convalescent COVID-19. In DNA form, the CDR3 reads TGTGCCAGCAGCTTGGTAGCGGGAGAAGCCGGGGAGCTGTTTTTT. It yields the protein CASSLVAGEAGELFF.